This TCR beta chain emerged from a study of regulatory T cells in long-lasting Graves disease (dated by TCRdb to the early 2020s). Study-wide context: Persistent Graves' disease was defined as antithyroid drug treatment for over 5 years with persistently positive TSH receptor autoantibodies. This study used TCR sequencing and RNA sequencing of peripheral blood to compare persistent Graves' disease patients against newly diagnosed Graves' disease patients. Antithyroid drugs had been taken for approximately 10 years on average by persistent Graves' disease patients in the clinical cohort. The study took place in China and was registered as a clinical trial. A total of approximately 35 samples were covered by TCR sequencing, comprising about 13 persistent and approximately 20 newly diagnosed Graves' disease patients.

The method behind the library was multiplex PCR. TCRdb records Illumina HiSeq 4000 as the sequencer. CDR3 regions were amplified by Arm-PCR with iRepertoire HTBI primers to construct TCR beta libraries. Before sequencing, the PCR products went through gel purification. In the paper's pipeline: Gene usage analysis of CDR3 amino acid clonotypes relied on the roughly 60 TRBV and 14 TRBJ segments identified across samples. COPE and FqMerger were used to merge the filtered high-quality paired reads into contigs. BLAST was used to align contigs to IMGT TRBV, TRBD and TRBJ reference genes, and CDR3 was defined according to IMGT. Clonotypes above 0.1% frequency were classified as highly expanded clones. Shannon entropy served as the measure of repertoire diversity, while the Gini coefficient captured V-J evenness. A clonotype found in more than one individual was treated as public. The public reads were reanalyzed by TCRdb: fastp trimming at Q25, MiXCR alignment, in-frame beta chains only. Every CDR3 protein is listed once, alongside the most common genes and DNA of its rows. The V and J calls, along with clone size, are taken from TCRdb and not from the paper's own processing. Present in this sample are around 460,000 distinct CDR3 sequences, about 22% of which were seen just once. The ten biggest clones cover over 10% of the sample.

Taken with the paper, the label for time point translates to: persistent/refractory GD, antithyroid drugs over 5 years with positive TRAb. For both TCR sequencing and RNA sequencing, RNA was extracted from PBMCs in TRIzol. Graves' disease was diagnosed according to American Thyroid Association guidelines. The patients came from an endocrinology department in Xi'an, China. Each patient gave about 8.1 milliliters of peripheral blood, collected in an EDTA anticoagulant tube. Ficoll Paque Plus density gradient separation was used to isolate PBMCs, and no further T cell sorting was performed. An Agilent 2100 Bioanalyzer and agarose gel were used to check RNA quality, while a NanoDrop 2000 measured RNA concentration. Study-wide conclusions, independent of this receptor: Persistent Graves' disease patients showed lower TCR Shannon entropy and fewer highly expanded clones than newly diagnosed patients, suggesting clonal expansion. Sequencing and analysis were limited to the TCR beta chain. Preferential use of TRBV28, TRBJ1-2 and TRBJ2-5 was observed in persistent disease, whereas TRBV20-1 and TRBJ2-1 were favored in newly diagnosed disease. Only peripheral blood was studied, because thyroid tissue, the primary lesion, was inaccessible. A larger number of public clonotypes was shared among persistent patients (fewer than 3,000) than among newly diagnosed patients (over 850). The authors acknowledged the small sample size as a limitation that may reduce accuracy.

This clonotype appeared many times. Its target antigen remains unknown. No base-level quality is on record; no much larger clone is a single base apart. The CDR3 runs 14 residues from the cysteine to the phenylalanine. Only CDR3 DNA remains: 42 bases, in frame from the first base. The germline V gene encodes CDR1 SNHLY and CDR2 FYNNEI. Trimming costs V 3 bases and J 3 bases, and their ends lie 11 bases apart. The sequence came from a female donor with Graves disease. The sequence links TRBV2 to TRBJ1-1; TRBD1 is perhaps the D gene, given 6 matching bases. Sequenced material: peripheral blood mononuclear cells (PBMCs), taken when the disease was refractory, from a patient treated with antithyroid drugs. The sequenced DNA is TGTGCCAGCAGTGAGAGGGGGTTGTACACTGAAGCTTTCTTT. Translated, it reads CASSERGLYTEAFF.